The 22 T cell receptor beta chains given below trace back to one sample, sequenced in a study of regulatory T cells in long-lasting Graves disease. Time point: persistent/refractory GD, antithyroid drugs over 5 years with positive TRAb. The TCR library used RNA extracted from PBMCs. iRepertoire HTBI primers and Arm-PCR of CDR3 regions built TCR beta libraries. TCRdb reprocessed the multiplex PCR reads via MiXCR and lists one record per CDR3 protein. The sample records about 460,000 distinct CDR3 sequences, approximately 23% being singletons. This specimen was peripheral blood mononuclear cells (PBMCs), taken when the disease was refractory, from a patient treated with antithyroid drugs. The receptors shown here come from a female donor with Graves disease.

This clonotype was found a few times. This CDR3 reads CASSSGTKNEKLFF. Written as DNA, the CDR3 is TGTGCCAGCAGTTCCGGGACCAAAAATGAAAAACTGTTTTTT. The gene calls are TRBV12-3 or TRBV12-4 and TRBJ1-4; D is possibly TRBD1 (5 bases). This CDR3 is built from 14 residues. The V end lost 4 bases, the J end lost 5 bases, and 11 bases lay between the germline ends.

The chain carries TRBV2 and TRBJ2-3, with 8 bases matching TRBD2. CDR1 and CDR2 from the germline V gene are SNHLY and FYNNEI. J was trimmed by 1 base and V by 1 base; bases with no gene match: 1. There are 15 residues in the CDR3. CDR3: CASSEVSGGTDTQYF. The DNA of the CDR3 is TGTGCCAGCAGTGAAGTTAGCGGGGGCACAGATACGCAGTATTTT.

This clonotype was seen a few times. The rearrangement joins TRBV11-2 to TRBJ2-1; 9 bases align to TRBD1. CDR3 length: 15 residues. Germline CDR1 and CDR2: SGHAT and FQNNGV. V shed 4 bases, J shed 6 bases, and the junction held 7 bases outside the gene matches. DNA of the CDR3: TGTGCCAGCAGCTCTATGGGGACAGGGATCAATGAGCAGTTCTTC. Protein: CASSSMGTGINEQFF. The variable domain in full, with the rest retrieved from reference TRBV11-2 and TRBJ2-1, is EAGVAQSPRYKIIEKRQSVAFWCNPISGHATLYWYQQILGQGPKLLIQFQNNGVVDDSQLPKDRFSAERLKGVDSTLKIQPAKLEDSAVYLCASSSMGTGINEQFFGPGTRLTVL.

This clonotype was observed at least ten times. V and J are TRBV12-3 or TRBV12-4 and TRBJ2-2, with 8 bases identical to TRBD1. CDR3 size: 16 residues. Losses at the gene ends were 7 bases for V and 1 base for J; bases not matched to a gene: 8. The CDR3 reads CASTLHGTGNTGELFF. DNA for the CDR3: TGTGCCAGCACACTACACGGGACAGGGAACACCGGGGAGCTGTTTTTT.

This clonotype was seen repeatedly, ten times or more. This chain links TRBV7-2 with TRBJ1-2, with no clear D. Deletions cut 5 bases from V and 6 bases from J, with 19 bases between. Germline V CDR1 and CDR2: SGHTA, FQGNSA. The CDR3 spans 15 residues. Here the CDR3 reads CASSAPPSGSHGYTF. The CDR3 nucleotides read TGTGCCAGCAGCGCACCTCCTTCCGGATCCCATGGCTACACCTTC.

The table lists this clonotype with a count of one. The chain links TRBV10-3 to TRBJ2-1, with D possibly TRBD1 on 5 matching bases. Trimming removed 2 bases at V and 7 bases at J, with 18 bases between. CDR1 and CDR2 from the germline V gene are ENHRY and SYGVKD. This CDR3 comprises 16 residues. CDR3 in amino acids: CAISEGNRQYLNEQFF. The CDR3 coding sequence is TGTGCCATCAGTGAGGGCAACAGGCAGTACCTAAATGAGCAGTTCTTC.

The CDR3, as DNA: TGTGCCTGGAACGGACAGCCGCTAAACTATGGCTACACCTTC. This sequence encodes CAWNGQPLNYGYTF. The V and J genes are TRBV30 and TRBJ1-2, with D maybe TRBD1 (6 bases). V was clipped by 4 bases and J by 2 bases, with 14 bases between them. Germline lookup yields CDR1 GTSNPN and CDR2 SVGIG (reference sequence). This CDR3 is built from 14 residues.

This clonotype was picked up many times. This chain connects TRBV28 to TRBJ2-4; 7 bases map to TRBD1. CDR1 and CDR2 (germline): MDHEN, SYDVKM. This CDR3 comprises 15 residues. After removal of 4 bases from V and 5 bases from J, the junction contained 8 bases not matched to a gene. This CDR3 reads CASSSAAGTENIQYF. CDR3 sequence (DNA): TGTGCCAGCAGTTCCGCCGCCGGGACAGAAAACATTCAGTACTTC.

This clonotype came up many times. J is TRBJ1-2 and V is TRBV27; no clear D gene. The CDR3 length is 13 residues. Germline CDR1 and CDR2: MNHEY and SMNVEV (reference sequence). The V end was cut by 5 bases, the J end by 8 bases, with 15 bases between. The CDR3 sequence: CASSIRTDGGYTF. Written as DNA, the CDR3 is TGTGCCAGCAGTATTCGGACCGACGGCGGCTACACCTTC.

The V gene is TRBV3-1, the J gene TRBJ2-1; 9 bases match TRBD1. Germline CDR1 is LGHDT and CDR2 is YNNKEL (reference sequence). Trimming took 1 base from V and 4 from J; bases not matched to a gene: 8. The CDR3 sequence is 17 residues long. CDR3 amino acids: CASSQVEGQGFYNEQFF. CDR3 nucleotides: TGTGCCAGCAGCCAAGTTGAGGGACAGGGTTTTTACAATGAGCAGTTCTTC.

This clonotype was seen just once. A junction end diverges from the germline sequence, so it may reflect a read error. This rearrangement joins TRBV5-1 to TRBJ2-2, with 9 positions matching TRBD1. The CDR3 extends over 17 amino acids. CDR1 is SGHRS, CDR2 YFSETQ, per germline. The CDR3: CASSGLGQGTNTGELFF. CDR3 nucleotides: TGTGCCAGCAGCGGACTCGGACAGGGGACGAACACCGGGGAGCTGTTTTTT.

This clonotype has a handful of counts. The J gene is TRBJ2-5, the V gene TRBV6-2 or TRBV6-3; D ambiguous. The CDR3 loop spans 11 amino acids. Trimming stripped 7 bases from V and 3 bases from J, with 6 bases between. The germline V gene has CDR1 MNHEY and CDR2 SVGEGT. CDR3 sequence reads: CASIRKETQYF. DNA for the CDR3: TGTGCCAGCATCAGGAAAGAGACCCAGTACTTC.

There are a few counts of this clonotype. The chain is built from TRBV30 and TRBJ1-2, with D uncertain. V was clipped by 7 bases and J by 0 bases, with 15 bases between them. Germline CDR1 GTSNPN, CDR2 SVGIG (reference sequence). The CDR3 length is 14 residues. The DNA of the CDR3 is TGTGCCTCGCTCTCGGACGACGCTAACTATGGCTACACCTTC. This gives the protein CASLSDDANYGYTF.

Details on this clonotype: The conserved phenylalanine or tryptophan normally closing the CDR3 is absent here, so this likely arose from a read error. This chain links TRBV7-8 with TRBJ1-1; D remains unclear. V lost 2 bases and J lost 2, with 12 bases in between. The V gene's germline CDR1 is SGHVS and CDR2 FQNEAQ. The CDR3 is 15 residues long. CDR3 loop: CASSLSWKVNTEAFL. CDR3 sequence (DNA): TGTGCCAGCAGCTTAAGTTGGAAGGTCAACACTGAAGCTTTCCTT.

CDR3 sequence (DNA): TGCAGTGCTACAAGGACTAGCGGGATCTACGAGCAGTACTTC. As protein: CSATRTSGIYEQYF. V is TRBV20-1 and J is TRBJ2-7; 12 bases map to TRBD2. Germline V lookup: CDR1 DFQATT, CDR2 SNEGSKA (reference sequence). The CDR3 covers 14 residues. Unmatched junction bases numbered 4, after V lost 4 bases and J lost 3 bases.

This sequence joins TRBV29-1 and TRBJ2-1; weak D call: TRBD1 (6 bases). The germline gives CDR1 SQVTM, CDR2 ANQGSEA. V shed 7 bases and J shed 3 bases, with 22 bases lying between them. The CDR3 contains 16 residues. CDR3 sequence (DNA): TGCAGCGCCTATCCAGGACAGACGAGAAGCTACAATGAGCAGTTCTTC. Translated: CSAYPGQTRSYNEQFF.

This clonotype came up a few times. The rearrangement links TRBV19 to TRBJ1-5, with TRBD1 matching 7 bases. J lost 2 bases, V lost 8 bases, and 3 bases had no gene match. The CDR3 is made up of 13 amino acids. Germline lookup yields CDR1 LNHDA and CDR2 SQIVND (reference sequence). CDR3: CASQGQGNQPQHF. In DNA form, the CDR3 reads TGTGCCAGTCAAGGACAGGGCAATCAGCCCCAGCATTTT.

Comments on this clonotype: This sequence may be a read error, since a much larger clone differs from it by one base. The conserved final phenylalanine or tryptophan is absent from the CDR3, which likely points to a read error. The rearrangement uses TRBV12-3 or TRBV12-4 and TRBJ1-6, with D possibly being TRBD1 (6 bases). CDR3 length: 14 amino acids. The ends were cut back, 1 base at V and 7 bases at J, with 8 bases in the middle. The CDR3 sequence is CASSLGGGNSPLHL. The CDR3 DNA reads TGTGCCAGCAGTTTAGGGGGGGGCAATTCACCCCTCCACCTT.

The chain links TRBV14 to TRBJ2-2; TRBD2 matches at 7 bases. V was pared by 2 bases and J by 1 base, with 1 base of the junction left unmatched. Germline V gene sequence: CDR1 SGHDN, CDR2 FVKESK. CDR3 length equals 15 residues. In nucleotides, the CDR3 is TGTGCCAGCAGCCAATCTAGCGGGAACACCGGGGAGCTGTTTTTT. Amino acids: CASSQSSGNTGELFF.

The table lists this clonotype with many counts. V gene TRBV5-1 combines with J gene TRBJ1-1; D unresolved. Deletions cut 0 bases from V and 4 bases from J, with 10 bases between. In germline, CDR1 is SGHRS, CDR2 YFSETQ. This CDR3 region has 14 residues. Here the CDR3 reads CASSLELKGTEAFF. The CDR3 DNA follows: TGCGCCAGCAGCTTGGAGTTAAAGGGCACTGAAGCTTTCTTT.

About this clonotype: The CDR3 ends on some other residue instead of the conserved phenylalanine or tryptophan, so this is likely a read error. The chain has TRBV15 and TRBJ1-1, with D perhaps matching TRBD1 (6 bases). Germline lookup yields CDR1 LNHNV and CDR2 YYDKDF (reference sequence). V shed 4 bases and J shed 3 bases, with 15 bases lying between them. The CDR3 consists of 15 residues. The CDR3 sequence: CATSNDRGLDTEAFS. The CDR3, as DNA: TGTGCCACCAGCAACGACCGGGGGCTCGACACTGAAGCTTTCTCT.

J is TRBJ1-1 and V is TRBV29-1; D unresolved. The V gene's germline CDR1 is SQVTM and CDR2 ANQGSEA. Trimming removed 4 bases from V and 1 base from J, with 10 bases in between. This CDR3 spans 13 amino acids. The CDR3 DNA follows: TGCAGCGTTGTCAGGTCGGGGAACACTGAAGCTTTCTTT. Translated: CSVVRSGNTEAFF.